These 27 T cell receptor beta chains originate from one sample sequenced in a study of blood T cells in healthy people across ages. With a J-beta primer mix and a sample-barcoded 5' primer, a second PCR ran roughly 7 to 11 cycles. Via MiXCR, TCRdb re-called the 5' RACE reads, giving one row per CDR3 protein. The sample shows more than 900,000 distinct CDR3 sequences, almost 30% of them seen only once. Another study also made use of these data, one on T cells of mothers and their children.

Source material: blood. Every receptor here comes from a woman aged 40-49 years in good health.

V is TRBV7-2 and J is TRBJ2-7; D may be TRBD1 (7 bases). The CDR3 is made up of 15 amino acids. Trimming cost V 5 bases and J 3 bases, with 17 bases left between them. The germline gives CDR1 SGHTA, CDR2 FQGNSA. In DNA, the CDR3 is TGTGCCAGCAGCCCTATCGCGCAGGGGGGCTACGAGCAGTACTTC. Encoded protein: CASSPIAQGGYEQYF.

The chain is built from TRBV6-5 and TRBJ1-1; D might be TRBD1 (5 bases). Trimming removed 6 bases at V and 4 bases at J, with 21 bases between. The CDR3 consists of 16 residues. CDR1 MNHEY and CDR2 SVGAGI come from the germline V gene. This CDR3 is CASRPGGRWEGTEAFF. CDR3 sequence (DNA): TGTGCCAGCAGGCCCGGGGGTCGATGGGAGGGCACTGAAGCTTTCTTT.

This clonotype turned up a few times. The V and J genes are TRBV13 and TRBJ2-7; perhaps TRBD1 as D (5 bases). In germline, CDR1 is PRHDT, CDR2 FYEKMQ (reference sequence). The germline V and J ends were trimmed by 0 bases and 6 bases, with 9 bases remaining between them. The length of the CDR3 is 13 residues. The DNA for the CDR3 is TGTGCCAGCAGCTTAGGCCAGGGTATCGAGCAGTACTTC. Translation: CASSLGQGIEQYF.

The sample holds many counts of this clonotype. This sequence joins TRBV7-9 and TRBJ2-1, with D possibly being TRBD1 or TRBD2 (5 bases each). The germline gives CDR1 SEHNR, CDR2 FQNEAQ (reference sequence). The CDR3 has 14 residues. V was cut by 4 bases and J by 6 bases, with 13 bases left in between. The CDR3 bases are TGTGCCAGCAGCTCCACTCGGGGCGGCAATGAGCAGTTCTTC. Protein: CASSSTRGGNEQFF.

The rearrangement uses TRBV11-2 and TRBJ1-1; a weak D match, TRBD1 (5 bases). The germline gives CDR1 SGHAT, CDR2 FQNNGV. V lost 8 bases and J lost 0, with 10 bases in between. The CDR3 sequence is 13 residues long. Written as DNA, the CDR3 is TGTGCCAGCTCCGACAGCCTGAACACTGAAGCTTTCTTT. Translated, it gives CASSDSLNTEAFF.

The rearrangement joins TRBV5-1 to TRBJ1-3, with D maybe TRBD1 (6 bases). CDR1 and CDR2 from the germline V gene are SGHRS and YFSETQ. Trimming pared 2 bases from V and 2 bases from J, leaving 8 bases between. The CDR3 extends over 14 amino acids. The CDR3 loop is CASSLGGTGNTIYF. The DNA for the CDR3 is TGCGCCAGCAGCTTAGGGGGGACTGGAAACACCATATATTTT.

DNA for the CDR3: TGCGCCAGCAGCCCCGGGGCGACACAACAAGAGACCCAGTACTTC. Encoded protein: CASSPGATQQETQYF. The chain joins TRBV5-1 to TRBJ2-5; D may correspond to TRBD1 or TRBD2 (5 bases each). CDR3 size: 15 residues. Germline V gene lookup returns CDR1 SGHRS and CDR2 YFSETQ. Trimming removed 4 bases from V and 2 bases from J, with 15 bases in between.

The chain recombines TRBV6-5 with TRBJ1-1, with D possibly TRBD1 on 6 matching bases. CDR1 is MNHEY and CDR2 is SVGAGI in the germline V gene. This CDR3 has 14 residues. V was trimmed by 2 bases and J by 5 bases, leaving 12 bases between them. The CDR3 DNA follows: TGTGCCAGCAGTTACCGGGGGCTTTGGACTGAAGCTTTCTTT. Translation gives CASSYRGLWTEAFF.

This clonotype was observed a few times. The genes are TRBV9 and TRBJ2-1, with 9 positions matching TRBD2. The J segment lost 12 bases and the V segment lost 2 bases, leaving 15 bases of the junction unmatched. The CDR3 loop spans 16 amino acids. CDR1 and CDR2 (germline): SGDLS, YYNGEE. DNA of the CDR3: TGTGCCAGCAGCGTGGCCCCCAGCGGGGGGCCCGGGGGGCAGTTCTTC. Its protein is CASSVAPSGGPGGQFF.

The chain is built from TRBV6-2 or TRBV6-3 and TRBJ2-2, with no clear D. Trimming left V 0 bases short and J 8 bases short, with 19 bases between. Germline V gives CDR1 MNHEY, CDR2 SVGEGT. The CDR3 consists of 17 residues. CDR3 region: CASSYSTYLETLGELFF. CDR3 bases: TGTGCCAGCAGTTACTCGACGTATCTGGAGACCTTAGGGGAGCTGTTTTTT.

This clonotype was counted many times. The CDR3 DNA reads TGTGCCAGCACCGGACAGGGGTCCTACGAGCAGTACTTC. It specifies CASTGQGSYEQYF. The chain links TRBV11-2 to TRBJ2-7, with 9 bases identical to TRBD1. V was pared by 7 bases and J by 1 base, with 2 bases of the junction left unmatched. The CDR3 has 13 amino acids. Germline V gene lookup returns CDR1 SGHAT and CDR2 FQNNGV.

V gene TRBV25-1 combines with J gene TRBJ2-7, with 11 bases lining up with TRBD1. V trimming: 1 base; J trimming: 5 bases; junction bases outside the gene matches: 7. The CDR3 is 16 residues long. In germline, CDR1 is MGHDK, CDR2 SYGVNS. The CDR3 nucleotides read TGTGCCAGCAGTGAATTGTCCGGGACAGGGGGGAACGAGCAGTACTTC. Translating gives CASSELSGTGGNEQYF.

This clonotype was recorded many times. The chain has TRBV4-2 and TRBJ2-3; D uncertain. V shed 3 bases and J shed 3 bases, with 16 bases lying between them. Germline CDR1 and CDR2: LGHNA and YNFKEQ. The CDR3 is made up of 16 amino acids. The CDR3 is CASSQNPGLGTDTQYF. DNA of the CDR3: TGTGCCAGCAGCCAGAACCCAGGATTGGGTACAGATACGCAGTATTTT.

This clonotype was counted only a few times. The V and J genes are TRBV20-1 and TRBJ2-7; a possible D gene is TRBD2 (6 bases). Trimming removed 6 bases at V and 3 bases at J, with 18 bases between. CDR3 size: 14 residues. Looked up from germline, CDR1 is DFQATT and CDR2 is SNEGSKA (reference sequence). The CDR3 loop is CSARGLHGDYEQYF. The CDR3 DNA sequence: TGCAGTGCAAGGGGACTTCATGGGGACTACGAGCAGTACTTC.

The chain couples TRBV7-2 to TRBJ2-3; D might be TRBD1 or TRBD2, each matching 5 bases. The CDR3 spans 15 residues. The V gene lost 5 bases and the J gene lost 5 bases, with 17 bases spanning the gap. In germline, CDR1 is SGHTA, CDR2 FQGNSA. CDR3 nucleotides: TGTGCCAGCAGCCGGACACCGGGGAAGCTAGATACGCAGTATTTT. Amino acid sequence: CASSRTPGKLDTQYF.

Here the CDR3 DNA reads TGTGCCAGCAGCCAAGCTAATATCGGGGAGCTGTTTTTT. Residues: CASSQANIGELFF. V gene TRBV3-1 combines with J gene TRBJ2-2, with D uncertain. The V end was cut by 1 base, the J end by 7 bases, with 7 bases between. From germline, CDR1 is LGHDT and CDR2 YNNKEL (reference sequence). This CDR3 spans 13 amino acids.

A remark on this clonotype: This CDR3 is missing its conserved last phenylalanine or tryptophan, likely due to a read error. The rearrangement uses TRBV29-1 and TRBJ2-7; D might be TRBD2 (7 bases). CDR3 size: 14 residues. Germline values: CDR1 SQVTM, CDR2 ANQGSEA. With 7 bases removed from V and 4 bases from J, the gap between germline ends came to 20 bases. The CDR3 sequence: CSGIWGGRGYEQYC. The CDR3 nucleotides read TGCAGCGGGATTTGGGGGGGCCGCGGTTACGAGCAGTACTGC.

This clonotype was observed many times. The chain uses TRBV28 and TRBJ2-7, with a tentative D call TRBD1 (6 bases). Trimming stripped 5 bases from V and 3 bases from J, with 20 bases between. The germline V gene encodes CDR1 MDHEN and CDR2 SYDVKM. This CDR3 contains 16 residues. CDR3 nucleotides: TGTGCCAGCAGTACCACCGGGGCAGGGGCACTCTACGAGCAGTACTTC. This translates into CASSTTGAGALYEQYF. Filled out from reference TRBV28 and TRBJ2-7, the complete variable domain reads DVKVTQSSRYLVKRTGEKVFLECVQDMDHENMFWYRQDPGLGLRLIYFSYDVKMKEKGDIPEGYSVSREKKERFSLILESASTNQTSMYLCASSTTGAGALYEQYFGPGTRLTVT.

This clonotype was picked up a small number of times. The J gene is TRBJ1-2, the V gene TRBV12-3 or TRBV12-4; D gene unclear. This CDR3 spans 12 amino acids. V lost 2 bases, J lost 8 bases, and 9 bases lay in between. DNA for the CDR3: TGTGCCAGCAGTTTATCCGTGGGGGGCTACACCTTC. Amino acids: CASSLSVGGYTF.

CDR3 region: CASSILQDNEQFF. As DNA, the CDR3 is TGTGCCAGCAGCATACTTCAGGACAATGAGCAGTTCTTC. This sequence joins TRBV3-1 and TRBJ2-1, with D uncertain. CDR3 length: 13 residues. The V end lost 5 bases, the J end lost 5 bases, and 10 bases lay between the germline ends. Germline CDR1 is LGHDT and CDR2 is YNNKEL (reference sequence).

As concerns this clonotype: This may be a read error, as it is one base from a much larger clone. The chain has TRBV7-2 and TRBJ2-7; the D gene is possibly TRBD1 (6 bases). The CDR3 covers 15 residues. Trimming stripped 3 bases from V and 3 bases from J, with 15 bases between. The germline gives CDR1 SGHTA, CDR2 FQGNSA. CDR3 region: CASSFSGTTIYEQYF. Written as DNA, the CDR3 is TGTGCCAGCAGCTTCTCAGGGACAACCATCTACGAGCAGTACTTC.

The J gene is TRBJ2-7, the V gene TRBV7-9, with TRBD2 matching 9 bases. There are 19 residues in the CDR3. Germline-derived CDR1 and CDR2 are SEHNR and FQNEAQ (reference sequence). V shed 10 bases and J 2 bases; nucleotides not matched to a gene: 24. The CDR3 DNA follows: TGTGCCATCGCGGGGGGGGACCACGATATAGCGGGACTTGCCTACGAGCAGTACTTC. This sequence encodes CAIAGGDHDIAGLAYEQYF.

The V and J genes are TRBV3-1 and TRBJ2-5, with 14 bases aligning to TRBD2. The CDR3 loop spans 16 amino acids. The V segment lost 1 base and the J segment 5 bases; nucleotides outside the gene matches: 3. Germline V gene lookup returns CDR1 LGHDT and CDR2 YNNKEL (reference sequence). The DNA for the CDR3 is TGTGCCAGCAGCCAAGGGACTAGCGGGGGGAGTGAGACCCAGTACTTC. Amino acid sequence: CASSQGTSGGSETQYF.

Concerning this clonotype: One base away lies a much larger clone, so this may be a sequencing read error. This chain connects TRBV5-1 to TRBJ1-1; 7 nucleotides agree with TRBD1. Looked up from germline, CDR1 is SGHRS and CDR2 is YFSETQ. The V gene end was trimmed by 4 bases and the J gene end by 8 bases; junction bases not matched to a gene: 11. This CDR3 is built from 14 residues. The CDR3 loop is CASSRQGGQTEAFF. The DNA of the CDR3 is TGCGCCAGCAGCCGCCAAGGGGGACAGACCGAAGCTTTCTTT.

The V gene is TRBV6-2 or TRBV6-3, the J gene TRBJ1-5, with TRBD1 as a possible D gene (5 bases). Germline V gene data show CDR1 as MNHEY and CDR2 as SVGEGT. The length of the CDR3 is 14 residues. Trimming removed 2 bases from V and 4 bases from J, with 9 bases in between. DNA of the CDR3: TGTGCCAGCAGTTACCGGGCAGGGAATCAGCCCCAGCATTTT. Amino acids: CASSYRAGNQPQHF.

The rearrangement links TRBV15 to TRBJ1-5; perhaps TRBD1 as D (5 bases). Germline CDR1 reads LNHNV; CDR2 reads YYDKDF (reference sequence). The CDR3 has 15 amino acids. Between the trimmed V and J ends, which lost 0 bases and 6 bases, there was a span of 12 bases. In DNA form, the CDR3 reads TGTGCCACCAGCAGAGATTTGGGGGAACTTCAGCCCCAGCATTTT. Protein: CATSRDLGELQPQHF. The full variable domain, with the rest looked up from reference TRBV15 and TRBJ1-5, is DAMVIQNPRYQVTQFGKPVTLSCSQTLNHNVMYWYQQKSSQAPKLLFHYYDKDFNNEADTPDNFQSRRPNTSFCFLDIRSPGLGDTAMYLCATSRDLGELQPQHFGDGTRLSIL.

With regard to this clonotype: The junction departs from the called germline gene at one end, perhaps through a read error. This rearrangement joins TRBV19 to TRBJ2-4, with 7 bases that match TRBD2. The assigned J gene may be wrong: the sequence end matches TRBJ2-7 better. The CDR3 has 15 residues. Germline CDR1 and CDR2: LNHDA and SQIVND (reference sequence). The CDR3 here is CVSRSSAGSSYEQYF. The DNA of the CDR3 is TGTGTCAGTAGGTCCTCAGCGGGGTCGTCCTACGAGCAGTACTTC.